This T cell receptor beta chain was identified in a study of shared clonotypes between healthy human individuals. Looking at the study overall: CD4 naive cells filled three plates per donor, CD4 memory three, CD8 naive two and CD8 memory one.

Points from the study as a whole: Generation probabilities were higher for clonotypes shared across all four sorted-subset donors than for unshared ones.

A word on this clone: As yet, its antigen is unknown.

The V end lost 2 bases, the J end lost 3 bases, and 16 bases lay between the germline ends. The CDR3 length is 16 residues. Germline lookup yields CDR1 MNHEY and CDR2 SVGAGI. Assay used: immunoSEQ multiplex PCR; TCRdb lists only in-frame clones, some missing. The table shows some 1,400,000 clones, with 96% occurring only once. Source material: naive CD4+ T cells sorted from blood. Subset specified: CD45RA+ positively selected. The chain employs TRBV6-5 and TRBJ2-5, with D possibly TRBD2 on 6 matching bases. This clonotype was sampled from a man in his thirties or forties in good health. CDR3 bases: TGTGCCAGCAGTTACACCGGAATGAGGAGGGAAGAGACCCAGTACTTC. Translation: CASSYTGMRREETQYF.